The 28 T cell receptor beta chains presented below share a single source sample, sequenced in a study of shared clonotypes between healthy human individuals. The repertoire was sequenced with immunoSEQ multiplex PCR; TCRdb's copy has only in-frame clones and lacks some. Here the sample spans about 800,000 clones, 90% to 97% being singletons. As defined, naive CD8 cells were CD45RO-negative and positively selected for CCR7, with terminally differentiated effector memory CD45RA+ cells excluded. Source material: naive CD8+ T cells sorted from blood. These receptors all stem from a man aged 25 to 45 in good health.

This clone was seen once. The CDR3 region has the DNA TGTGCCAGCAGCTTGGTATCTTTAGCGGGAGAGATTTACGAGCAGTACTTC. This encodes CASSLVSLAGEIYEQYF. The chain is built from TRBV5-4 and TRBJ2-7; 9 bases agree with TRBD2. The CDR3 sequence is 17 residues long. CDR1 is SGHNT and CDR2 is YYREEE in the germline V gene (reference sequence). Trimming took 0 bases from V and 4 from J; bases not matched to a gene: 11. Combining the CDR3 with reference TRBV5-4 and TRBJ2-7 gives the whole variable domain ETGVTQSPTHLIKTRGQQVTLRCSSQSGHNTVSWYQQALGQGPQFIFQYYREEENGRGNFPPRFSGLQFPNYSSELNVNALELDDSALYLCASSLVSLAGEIYEQYFGPGTRLTVT.

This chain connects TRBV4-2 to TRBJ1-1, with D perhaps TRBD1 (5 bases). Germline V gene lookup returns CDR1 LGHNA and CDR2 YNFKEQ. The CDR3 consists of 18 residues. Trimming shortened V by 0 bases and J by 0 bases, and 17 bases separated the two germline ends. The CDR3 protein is CASSQEGGPGTLNTEAFF. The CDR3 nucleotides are TGTGCCAGCAGCCAAGAGGGAGGCCCGGGGACCTTGAACACTGAAGCTTTCTTT.

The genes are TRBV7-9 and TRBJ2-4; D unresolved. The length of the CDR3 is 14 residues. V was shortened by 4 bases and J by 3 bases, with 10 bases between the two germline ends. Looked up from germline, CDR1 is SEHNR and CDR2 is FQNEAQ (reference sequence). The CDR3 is CASSSGESKNIQYF. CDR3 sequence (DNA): TGTGCCAGCAGCTCTGGCGAGAGCAAAAACATTCAGTACTTC.

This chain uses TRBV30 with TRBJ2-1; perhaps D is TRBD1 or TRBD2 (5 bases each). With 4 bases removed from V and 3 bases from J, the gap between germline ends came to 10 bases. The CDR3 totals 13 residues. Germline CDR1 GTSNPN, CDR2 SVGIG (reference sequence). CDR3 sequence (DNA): TGTGCCTGGATGAGGGGAAACTACAATGAGCAGTTCTTC. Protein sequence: CAWMRGNYNEQFF.

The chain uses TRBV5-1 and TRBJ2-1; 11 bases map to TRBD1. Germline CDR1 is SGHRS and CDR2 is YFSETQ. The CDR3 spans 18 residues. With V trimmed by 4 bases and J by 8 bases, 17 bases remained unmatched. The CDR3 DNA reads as TGCGCCAGCAGCCTACAAGGGACAGGGGGAGTATACCAATATGAGCAGTTCTTC. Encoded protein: CASSLQGTGGVYQYEQFF. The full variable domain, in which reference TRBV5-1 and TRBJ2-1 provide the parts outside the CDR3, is KAGVTQTPRYLIKTRGQQVTLSCSPISGHRSVSWYQQTPGQGLQFLFEYFSETQRNKGNFPGRFSGRQFSNSRSEMNVSTLELGDSALYLCASSLQGTGGVYQYEQFFGPGTRLTVL.

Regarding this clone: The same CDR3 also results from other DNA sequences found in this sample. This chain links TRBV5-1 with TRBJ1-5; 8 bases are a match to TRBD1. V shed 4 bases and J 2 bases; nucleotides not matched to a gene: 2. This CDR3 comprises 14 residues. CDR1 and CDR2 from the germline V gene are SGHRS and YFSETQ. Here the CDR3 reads CASSPGQGNQPQHF. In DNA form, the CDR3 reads TGCGCCAGCAGCCCGGGACAGGGCAATCAGCCCCAGCATTTT.

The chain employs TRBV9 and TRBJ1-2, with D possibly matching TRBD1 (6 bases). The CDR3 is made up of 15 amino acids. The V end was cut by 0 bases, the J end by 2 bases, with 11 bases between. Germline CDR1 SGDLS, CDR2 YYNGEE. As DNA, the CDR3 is TGTGCCAGCAGCGTAGGGAGGACAGAGAACTATGGCTACACCTTC. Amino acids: CASSVGRTENYGYTF.

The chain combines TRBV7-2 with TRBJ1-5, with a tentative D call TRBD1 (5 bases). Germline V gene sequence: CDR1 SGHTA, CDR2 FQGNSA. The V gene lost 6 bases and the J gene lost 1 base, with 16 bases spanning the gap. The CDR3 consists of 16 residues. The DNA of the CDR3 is TGTGCCAGCAGTCGGATGGGGGGTCTGAGCAATCAGCCCCAGCATTTT. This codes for CASSRMGGLSNQPQHF.

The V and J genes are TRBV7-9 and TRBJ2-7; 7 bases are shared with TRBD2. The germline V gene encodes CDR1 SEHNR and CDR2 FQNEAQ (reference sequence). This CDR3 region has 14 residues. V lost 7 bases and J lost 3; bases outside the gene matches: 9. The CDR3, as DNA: TGTGCCAGCACCCCCGGGGGGTCCGACTACGAGCAGTACTTC. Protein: CASTPGGSDYEQYF.

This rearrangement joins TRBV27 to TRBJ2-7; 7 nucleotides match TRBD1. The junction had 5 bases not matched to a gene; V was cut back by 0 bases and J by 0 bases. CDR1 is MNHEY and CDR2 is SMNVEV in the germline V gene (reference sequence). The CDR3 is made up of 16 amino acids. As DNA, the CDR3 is TGTGCCAGCAGTTTATCGTCGGCAGGGGGCTCCTACGAGCAGTACTTC. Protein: CASSLSSAGGSYEQYF.

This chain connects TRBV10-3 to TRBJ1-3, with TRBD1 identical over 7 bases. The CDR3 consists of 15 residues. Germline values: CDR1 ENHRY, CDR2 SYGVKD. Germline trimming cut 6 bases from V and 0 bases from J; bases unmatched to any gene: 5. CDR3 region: CAIRDGTASGNTIYF. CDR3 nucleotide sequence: TGTGCCATCAGGGACGGGACAGCCTCTGGAAACACCATATATTTT.

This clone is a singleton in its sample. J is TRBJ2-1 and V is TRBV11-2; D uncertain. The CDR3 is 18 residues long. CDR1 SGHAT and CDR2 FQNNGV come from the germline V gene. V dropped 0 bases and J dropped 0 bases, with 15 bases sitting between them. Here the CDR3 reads CASSLDFLSMSSYNEQFF. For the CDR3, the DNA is TGTGCCAGCAGCTTAGATTTCCTCTCTATGAGCTCCTACAATGAGCAGTTCTTC.

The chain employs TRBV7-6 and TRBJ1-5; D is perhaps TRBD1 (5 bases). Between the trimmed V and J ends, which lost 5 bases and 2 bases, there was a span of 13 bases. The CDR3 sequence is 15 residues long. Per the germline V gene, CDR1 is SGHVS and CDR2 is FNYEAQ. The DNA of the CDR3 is TGTGCCAGCAGCCCAGCTCGGGGCGGCAATCAGCCCCAGCATTTT. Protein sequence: CASSPARGGNQPQHF.

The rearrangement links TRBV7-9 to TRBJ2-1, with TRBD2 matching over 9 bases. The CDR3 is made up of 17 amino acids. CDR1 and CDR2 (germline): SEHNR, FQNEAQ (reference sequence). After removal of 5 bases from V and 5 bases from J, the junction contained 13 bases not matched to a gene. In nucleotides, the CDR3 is TGTGCCAGCAGCCCAGAGGATAGCGGGAGTTTCCACAATGAGCAGTTCTTC. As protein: CASSPEDSGSFHNEQFF. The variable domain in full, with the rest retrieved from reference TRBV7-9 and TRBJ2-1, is DTGVSQNPRHKITKRGQNVTFRCDPISEHNRLYWYRQTLGQGPEFLTYFQNEAQLEKSRLLSDRFSAERPKGSFSTLEIQRTEQGDSAMYLCASSPEDSGSFHNEQFFGPGTRLTVL.

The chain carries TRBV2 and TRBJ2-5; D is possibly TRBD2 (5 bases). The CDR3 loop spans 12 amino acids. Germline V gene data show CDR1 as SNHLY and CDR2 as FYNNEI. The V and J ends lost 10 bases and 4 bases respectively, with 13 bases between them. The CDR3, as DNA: TGTGCCACAATGGGGAGTCGAGAGACCCAGTACTTC. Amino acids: CATMGSRETQYF.

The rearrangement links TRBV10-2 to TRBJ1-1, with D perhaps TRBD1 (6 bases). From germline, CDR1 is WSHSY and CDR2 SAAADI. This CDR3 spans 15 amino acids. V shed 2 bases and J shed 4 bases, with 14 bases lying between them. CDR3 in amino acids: CASSERGAAGTEAFF. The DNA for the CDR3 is TGCGCCAGCAGTGAGCGGGGGGCGGCGGGCACTGAAGCTTTCTTT.

The CDR3 spells CASSGDRKISGANVLTF. In DNA form, the CDR3 reads TGTGCCAGCTCAGGGGACAGAAAGATCTCTGGGGCCAACGTCCTGACTTTC. The chain links TRBV18 to TRBJ2-6, with 7 bases that match TRBD1. V gave up 5 bases and J gave up 0 bases; unmatched junction bases: 7. In germline, CDR1 is KGHSH, CDR2 LQKENI. This CDR3 has 17 amino acids.

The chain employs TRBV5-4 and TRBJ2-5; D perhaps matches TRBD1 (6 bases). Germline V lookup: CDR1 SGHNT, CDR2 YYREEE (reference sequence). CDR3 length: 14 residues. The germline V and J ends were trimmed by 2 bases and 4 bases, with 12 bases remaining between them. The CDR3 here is CASSFQGLAETQYF. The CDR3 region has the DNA TGTGCCAGCAGCTTCCAGGGGTTAGCAGAGACCCAGTACTTC. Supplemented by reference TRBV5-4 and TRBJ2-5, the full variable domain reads ETGVTQSPTHLIKTRGQQVTLRCSSQSGHNTVSWYQQALGQGPQFIFQYYREEENGRGNFPPRFSGLQFPNYSSELNVNALELDDSALYLCASSFQGLAETQYFGPGTRLLVL.

CDR3 sequence: CASSLGDNQFTDTQYF. The CDR3 DNA is TGTGCCAGCAGCTTGGGCGACAACCAATTCACAGATACGCAGTATTTT. The rearrangement uses TRBV5-5 and TRBJ2-3; no reliable D call. Trimming stripped 0 bases from V and 2 bases from J, with 13 bases between. This CDR3 has 16 amino acids. Germline loops: CDR1 SGHKS, CDR2 YYEKEE (reference sequence). Looking up the rest from reference TRBV5-5 and TRBJ2-3 gives the full variable domain: DAGVTQSPTHLIKTRGQQVTLRCSPISGHKSVSWYQQVLGQGPQFIFQYYEKEERGRGNFPDRFSARQFPNYSSELNVNALLLGDSALYLCASSLGDNQFTDTQYFGPGTRLTVL.

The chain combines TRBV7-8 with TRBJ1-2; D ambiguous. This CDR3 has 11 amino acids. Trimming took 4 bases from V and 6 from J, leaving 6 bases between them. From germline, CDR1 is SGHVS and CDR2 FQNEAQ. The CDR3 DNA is TGTGCCAGCAGCTCAGTTGATGGCTACACCTTC. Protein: CASSSVDGYTF.

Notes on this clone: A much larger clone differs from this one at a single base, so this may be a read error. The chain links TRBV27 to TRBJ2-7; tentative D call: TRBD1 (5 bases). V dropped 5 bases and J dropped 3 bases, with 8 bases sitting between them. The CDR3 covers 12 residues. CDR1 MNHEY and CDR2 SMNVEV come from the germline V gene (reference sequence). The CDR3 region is CASSATDYEQYF. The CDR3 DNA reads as TGTGCCAGCAGTGCGACAGACTACGAGCAGTACTTC.

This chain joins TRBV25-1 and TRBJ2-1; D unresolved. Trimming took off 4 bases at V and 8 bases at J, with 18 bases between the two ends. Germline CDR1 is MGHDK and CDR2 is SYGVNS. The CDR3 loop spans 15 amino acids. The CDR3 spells CASSGSGEFGDEQFF. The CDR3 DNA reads TGTGCCAGCAGTGGGAGTGGGGAATTTGGGGATGAGCAGTTCTTC.

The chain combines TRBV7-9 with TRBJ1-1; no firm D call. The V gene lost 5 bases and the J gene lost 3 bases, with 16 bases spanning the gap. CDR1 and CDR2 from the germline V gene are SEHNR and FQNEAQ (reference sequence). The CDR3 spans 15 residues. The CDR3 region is CASSLNQYSDTEAFF. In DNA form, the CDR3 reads TGTGCCAGCAGCCTTAACCAATATTCGGACACTGAAGCTTTCTTT.

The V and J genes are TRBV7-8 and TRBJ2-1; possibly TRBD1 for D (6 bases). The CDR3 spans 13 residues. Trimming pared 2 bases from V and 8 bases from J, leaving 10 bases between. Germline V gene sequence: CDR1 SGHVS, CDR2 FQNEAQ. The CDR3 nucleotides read TGTGCCAGCAGCTTAACAGGGTGGGATGAGCAGTTCTTC. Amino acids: CASSLTGWDEQFF.

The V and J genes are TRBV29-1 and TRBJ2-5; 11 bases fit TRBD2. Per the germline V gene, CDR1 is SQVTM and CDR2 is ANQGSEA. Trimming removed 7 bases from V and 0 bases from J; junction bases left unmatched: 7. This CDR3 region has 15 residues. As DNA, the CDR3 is TGCAGCGCCAAACTAGCGGGAGATTACCAAGAGACCCAGTACTTC. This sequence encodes CSAKLAGDYQETQYF.

Here the CDR3 reads CASSIDQTSPGANVLTF. The CDR3 coding sequence is TGTGCCAGTAGTATAGATCAGACGTCCCCTGGGGCCAACGTCCTGACTTTC. V gene TRBV19 combines with J gene TRBJ2-6; D gene unclear. V lost 0 bases, J lost 2 bases, and 11 bases lay in between. CDR1 and CDR2 (germline): LNHDA, SQIVND (reference sequence). The CDR3 contains 17 residues.

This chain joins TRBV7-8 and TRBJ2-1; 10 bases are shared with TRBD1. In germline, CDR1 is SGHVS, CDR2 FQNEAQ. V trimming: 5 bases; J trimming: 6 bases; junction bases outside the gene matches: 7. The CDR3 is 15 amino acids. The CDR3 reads CASSPTGGWVNEQFF. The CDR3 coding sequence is TGTGCCAGCAGCCCGACAGGGGGCTGGGTCAATGAGCAGTTCTTC.

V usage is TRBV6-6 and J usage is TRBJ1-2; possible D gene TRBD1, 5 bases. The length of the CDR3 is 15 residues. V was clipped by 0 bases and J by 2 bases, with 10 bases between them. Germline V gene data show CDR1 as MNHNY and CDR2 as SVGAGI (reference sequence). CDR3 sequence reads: CASSYSLGGNYGYTF. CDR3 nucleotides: TGTGCCAGCAGTTACTCATTGGGGGGGAACTATGGCTACACCTTC.